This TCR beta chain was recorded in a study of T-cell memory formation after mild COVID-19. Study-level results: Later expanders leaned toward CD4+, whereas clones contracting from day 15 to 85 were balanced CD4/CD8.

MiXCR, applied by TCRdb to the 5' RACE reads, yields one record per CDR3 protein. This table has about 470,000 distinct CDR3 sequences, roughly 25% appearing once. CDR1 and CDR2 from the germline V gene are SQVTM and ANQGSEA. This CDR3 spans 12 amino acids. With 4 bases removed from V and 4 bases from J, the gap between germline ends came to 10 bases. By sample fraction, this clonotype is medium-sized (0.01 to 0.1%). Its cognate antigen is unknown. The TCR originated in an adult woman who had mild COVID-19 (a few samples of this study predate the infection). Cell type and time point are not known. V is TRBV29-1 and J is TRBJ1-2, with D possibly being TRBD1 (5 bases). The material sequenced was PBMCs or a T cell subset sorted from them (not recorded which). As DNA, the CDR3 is TGCAGCGTTGGGGGGATGGGCTATGGCTACACCTTC. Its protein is CSVGGMGYGYTF.